This T cell receptor beta chain was captured by sequencing in a study of control samples from healthy donors and cancer patients. Germline V gene lookup returns CDR1 MNHNY and CDR2 SVGAGI (reference sequence). Germline trimming cut 2 bases from V and 5 bases from J; bases unmatched to any gene: 8. The CDR3 runs to 16 residues. Profiling relied on immunoSEQ multiplex PCR, and the TCRdb table lists in-frame clones only, not all of them. The table has about 120,000 clones, approximately 89% seen once. The sequenced sample was blood. This chain links TRBV6-6 with TRBJ2-3; TRBD2 matches 9 bases. The TCR comes from a woman aged 18-30 years in good health. In nucleotides, the CDR3 is TGTGCCAGCAGTTACACCCCTAGCGGGATGGTAGATACGCAGTATTTT. This codes for CASSYTPSGMVDTQYF.